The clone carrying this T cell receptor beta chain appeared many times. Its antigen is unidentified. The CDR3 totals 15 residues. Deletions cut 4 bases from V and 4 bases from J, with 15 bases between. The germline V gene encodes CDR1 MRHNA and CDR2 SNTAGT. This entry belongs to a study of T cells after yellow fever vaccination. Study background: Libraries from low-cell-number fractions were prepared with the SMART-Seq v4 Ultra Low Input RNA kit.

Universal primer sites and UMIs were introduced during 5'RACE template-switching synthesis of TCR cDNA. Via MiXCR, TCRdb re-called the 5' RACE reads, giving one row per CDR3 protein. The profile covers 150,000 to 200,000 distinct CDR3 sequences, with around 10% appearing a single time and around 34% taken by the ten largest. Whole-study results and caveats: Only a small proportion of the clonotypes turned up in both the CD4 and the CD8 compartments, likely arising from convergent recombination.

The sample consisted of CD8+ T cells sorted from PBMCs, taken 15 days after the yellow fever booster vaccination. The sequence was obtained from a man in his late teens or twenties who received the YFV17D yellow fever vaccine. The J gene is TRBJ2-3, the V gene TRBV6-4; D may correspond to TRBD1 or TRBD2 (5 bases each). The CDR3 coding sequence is TGTGCCAGCAGTGCCAAAGGGGACGGGGCAGATACGCAGTATTTT. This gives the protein CASSAKGDGADTQYF.